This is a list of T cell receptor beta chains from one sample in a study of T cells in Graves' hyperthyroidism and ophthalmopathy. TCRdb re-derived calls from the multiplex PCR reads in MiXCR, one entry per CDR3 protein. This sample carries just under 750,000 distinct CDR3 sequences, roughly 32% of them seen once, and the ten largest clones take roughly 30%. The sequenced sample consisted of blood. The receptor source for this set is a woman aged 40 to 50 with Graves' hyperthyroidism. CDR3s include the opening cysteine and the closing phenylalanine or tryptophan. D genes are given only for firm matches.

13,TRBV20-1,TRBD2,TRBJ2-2,CSGGRREGLKMFF
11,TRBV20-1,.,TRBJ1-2,CSARGTHGYTF
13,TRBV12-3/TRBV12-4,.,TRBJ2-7,CASRGPQDSEQYF
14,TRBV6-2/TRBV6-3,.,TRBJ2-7,CASSRLRAPYGQYF
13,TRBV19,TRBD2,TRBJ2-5,CATGLAGGGTQYF
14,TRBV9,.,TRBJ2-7,CASSPETFYDEQYF
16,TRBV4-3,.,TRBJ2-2,CASSQELGFGTGELFF
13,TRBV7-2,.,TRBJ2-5,CASSFTGPETQYF
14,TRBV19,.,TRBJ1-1,CASSISGAYTEAFF
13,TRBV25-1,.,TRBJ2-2,CASSEGLGGELFF
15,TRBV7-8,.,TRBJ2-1,CASSFHPSFADEQFF
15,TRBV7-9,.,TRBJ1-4,CASSTGSGTNEKLFF
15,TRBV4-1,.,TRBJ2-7,CASTSGPTSSYEQYF
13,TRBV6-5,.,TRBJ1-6,CAVRTTTNSPLHF
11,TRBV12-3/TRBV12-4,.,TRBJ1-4,CASSLGEKLFF
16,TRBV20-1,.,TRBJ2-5,CSARGGLGDQQETQYF
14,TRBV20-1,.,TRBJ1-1,CSARDTGTGTEAFF
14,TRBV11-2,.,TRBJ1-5,CASSLSQQNQPQHF
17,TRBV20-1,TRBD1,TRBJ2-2,CSAGESGTGFGAGELFF
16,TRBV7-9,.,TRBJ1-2,CASSSAIDRRRLGYTF
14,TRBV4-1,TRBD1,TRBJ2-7,CASSQGGQLYEQYF
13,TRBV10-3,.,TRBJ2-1,CAISDRSDNEQFF